This T cell receptor (beta chain) was captured in a study of blood T cell repertoires in COVID-19. Germline CDR1 reads SGHVS; CDR2 reads FNYEAQ. The CDR3 covers 15 residues. The V and J ends lost 0 bases and 5 bases, in that order; junction bases with no gene match: 4. Produced via immunoSEQ multiplex PCR; TCRdb's table is partial and in-frame only. Of approximately 150,000 clones listed, roughly 90% are singletons. The receptor was derived from a woman aged 60-70 years with active or convalescent COVID-19. The chain joins TRBV7-6 to TRBJ2-3; 8 bases map to TRBD2. The sequenced material came from peripheral blood. For the CDR3, the DNA is TGTGCCAGCAGCTTAGCGGCTAGCGGGCTAGATACGCAGTATTTT. Translated, it gives CASSLAASGLDTQYF.